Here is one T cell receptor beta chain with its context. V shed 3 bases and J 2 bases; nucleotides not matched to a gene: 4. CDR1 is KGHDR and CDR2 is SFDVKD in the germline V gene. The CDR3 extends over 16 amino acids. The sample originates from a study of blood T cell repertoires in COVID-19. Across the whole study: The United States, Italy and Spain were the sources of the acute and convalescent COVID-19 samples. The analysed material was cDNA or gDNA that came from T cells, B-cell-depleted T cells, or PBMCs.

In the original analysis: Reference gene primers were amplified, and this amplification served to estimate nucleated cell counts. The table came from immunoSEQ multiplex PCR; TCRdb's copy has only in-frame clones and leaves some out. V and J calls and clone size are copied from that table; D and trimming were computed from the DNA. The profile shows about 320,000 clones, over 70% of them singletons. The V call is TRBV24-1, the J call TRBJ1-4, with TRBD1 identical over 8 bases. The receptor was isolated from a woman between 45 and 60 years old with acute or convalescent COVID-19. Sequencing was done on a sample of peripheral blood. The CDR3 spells CATSDPRTGTNEKLFF. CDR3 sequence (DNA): TGTGCCACCAGTGATCCCCGGACAGGGACTAATGAAAAACTGTTTTTT.